This T cell receptor beta chain was profiled in a study of blood T cell repertoires in COVID-19. At the level of the study: Collection of acute and convalescent COVID-19 samples took place in the United States, Italy and Spain. T cells, B-cell-depleted T cells, or PBMCs supplied cDNA or gDNA.

TCRdb's copy holds only in-frame clones and misses some; the assay was immunoSEQ multiplex PCR. The table has roughly 100,000 clones, roughly 88% seen once; the top ten hold roughly 8.1%. Germline V gene sequence: CDR1 SGHNT, CDR2 YYREEE (reference sequence). This CDR3 is 15 amino acids long. The V end lost 5 bases, the J end lost 2 bases, and 15 bases lay between the germline ends. The sequencing sample was made of peripheral blood. This chain joins TRBV5-4 and TRBJ2-3, with a tentative D call TRBD2 (6 bases). The sequence was obtained from an older woman with acute or convalescent COVID-19. The CDR3 region is CASRQISGSTDTQYF. DNA of the CDR3: TGTGCCAGCAGACAGATTAGCGGTTCCACAGATACGCAGTATTTT.